The clone carrying this TCR beta chain was recorded only once. Clones were read by immunoSEQ multiplex PCR, and TCRdb kept only the in-frame ones, dropping some. Of 140,000 or so clones listed, roughly 87% are singletons. The data derive from a study of blood T cell repertoires in COVID-19. The V end lost 4 bases, the J end lost 2 bases, and 18 bases lay between the germline ends. Germline V lookup: CDR1 MNHNS, CDR2 SASEGT. The CDR3 covers 16 residues. The sample consisted of peripheral blood. The chain combines TRBV6-1 with TRBJ2-7; possible D gene TRBD2, 6 bases. This clonotype originated in a woman between 50 and 59 years old with acute or convalescent COVID-19. The CDR3 protein is CASSVGGILMTYEQYF. In DNA form, the CDR3 reads TGTGCCAGCAGTGTTGGCGGGATCCTTATGACCTACGAGCAGTACTTC.